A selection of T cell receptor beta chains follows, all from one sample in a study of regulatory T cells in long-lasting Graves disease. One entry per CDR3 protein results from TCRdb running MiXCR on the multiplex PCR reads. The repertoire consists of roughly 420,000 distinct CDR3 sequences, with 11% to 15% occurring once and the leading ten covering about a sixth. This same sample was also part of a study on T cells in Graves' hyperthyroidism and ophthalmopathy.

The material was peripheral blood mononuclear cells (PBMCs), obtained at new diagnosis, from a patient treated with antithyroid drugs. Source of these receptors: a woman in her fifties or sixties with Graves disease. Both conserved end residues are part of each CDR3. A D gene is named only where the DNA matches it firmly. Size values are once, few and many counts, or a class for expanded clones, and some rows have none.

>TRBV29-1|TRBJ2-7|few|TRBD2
CSAWTSGTYEQYF
TGCAGCGCTTGGACTAGCGGGACCTACGAGCAGTACTTC
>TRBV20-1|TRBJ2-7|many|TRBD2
CSARIAGSSYEQYF
TGCAGTGCCAGAATAGCGGGAAGCTCCTACGAGCAGTACTTC
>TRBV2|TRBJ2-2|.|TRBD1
CASSGLGQGTATGELFF
TGTGCCAGCAGTGGTCTGGGACAGGGGACGGCGACCGGGGAGCTGTTTTTT
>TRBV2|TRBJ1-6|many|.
CASRETGPNSPLHF
TGTGCCAGCAGAGAGACAGGACCTAATTCACCCCTCCACTTT
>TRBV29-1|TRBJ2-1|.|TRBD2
CSVEPAGGKNEQFF
TGCAGCGTTGAACCAGCGGGAGGGAAGAATGAGCAGTTCTTC
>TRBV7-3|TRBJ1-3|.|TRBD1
CASSPPAGTGWMAHSGNTIYF
TGTGCCAGCAGTCCGCCGGCCGGGACAGGGTGGATGGCGCACTCTGGAAACACCATATATTTT
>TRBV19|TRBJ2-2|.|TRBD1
CASSDRGYNTGELFF
TGTGCCAGTTCAGACAGGGGCTATAACACCGGGGAGCTGTTTTTT
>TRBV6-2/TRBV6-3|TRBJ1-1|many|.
CASSWGVDTEAFF
TGTGCCAGCAGTTGGGGGGTTGACACTGAAGCTTTCTTT
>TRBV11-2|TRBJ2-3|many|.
CASSLVFGSSTDTQYF
TGTGCCAGCAGCTTAGTCTTCGGTTCTAGCACAGATACGCAGTATTTT
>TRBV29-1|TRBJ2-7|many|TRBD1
CSVGTGSYEQYF
TGCAGCGTGGGGACAGGCTCCTACGAGCAGTACTTC
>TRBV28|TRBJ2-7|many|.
CASSNIGFLGQYF
TGTGCCAGCAGTAACATAGGGTTTCTAGGGCAGTACTTC
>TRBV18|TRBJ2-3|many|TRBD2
CASPGTSGNTDTQYF
TGTGCCAGCCCTGGGACTAGCGGAAACACAGATACGCAGTATTTT
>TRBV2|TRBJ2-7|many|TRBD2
CASTWTSGSFEQYF
TGTGCCAGCACCTGGACTAGCGGGAGCTTCGAGCAGTACTTC
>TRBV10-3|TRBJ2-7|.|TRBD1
CAISDHRDRGSYEQYF
TGTGCCATCAGTGATCATCGGGACAGGGGTTCCTACGAGCAGTACTTC
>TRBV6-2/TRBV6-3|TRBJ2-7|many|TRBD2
CASSYLGGTAYEQYF
TGTGCCAGCAGTTACTTGGGGGGGACCGCCTACGAGCAGTACTTC
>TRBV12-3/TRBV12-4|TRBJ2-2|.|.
CASSLSRGWTGELFF
TGTGCCAGCAGTTTAAGCAGGGGCTGGACCGGGGAGCTGTTTTTT
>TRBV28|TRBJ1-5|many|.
CASSFNLGNQPQHF
TGTGCCAGCAGTTTTAACCTTGGCAATCAGCCCCAGCATTTT
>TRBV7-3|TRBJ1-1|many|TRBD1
CASSSGTGLPAFF
TGTGCCAGCAGTTCCGGGACAGGGCTTCCAGCTTTCTTT
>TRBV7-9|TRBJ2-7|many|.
CASSTTDYEQYF
TGTGCCAGCAGTACGACAGATTACGAGCAGTACTTC
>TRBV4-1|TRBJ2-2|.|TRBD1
CASSQVSGGLSTGELFF
TGCGCCAGCAGCCAAGTTTCAGGGGGCCTTTCGACCGGGGAGCTGTTTTTT
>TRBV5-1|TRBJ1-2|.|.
CASSSGLLTTF
TGCGCCAGCAGCTCGGGCCTCCTCACTACCTTC
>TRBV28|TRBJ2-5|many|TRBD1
CASTQDRGWRETQYF
TGTGCCAGCACCCAGGACAGGGGATGGCGGGAGACCCAGTACTTC
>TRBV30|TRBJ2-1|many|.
CAWSDQGPQEQFF
TGTGCCTGGAGTGATCAGGGACCACAGGAGCAGTTCTTC
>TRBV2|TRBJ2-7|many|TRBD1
CASSEANYRGLVYEQYF
TGTGCCAGCAGTGAAGCAAACTACAGGGGGCTCGTCTACGAGCAGTACTTC
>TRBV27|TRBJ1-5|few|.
CASSLRAVGLGGNQPQHF
TGTGCCAGCAGTTTACGGGCGGTAGGGTTGGGGGGCAATCAGCCCCAGCATTTT
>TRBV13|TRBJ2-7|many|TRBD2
CASSFGRADYEQYF
TGTGCCAGCAGCTTCGGGAGGGCTGACTACGAGCAGTACTTC
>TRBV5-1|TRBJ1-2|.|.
CASSFEHNYGYTF
TGCGCCAGCAGCTTCGAACATAACTATGGCTACACCTTC
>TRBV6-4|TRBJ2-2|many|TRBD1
CASSGSDRGDTGELFF
TGTGCCAGCAGTGGCAGCGACAGGGGGGACACCGGGGAGCTGTTTTTT
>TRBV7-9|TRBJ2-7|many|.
CASSSVVWGRPYEQYF
TGTGCCAGCAGCTCGGTAGTGTGGGGGCGACCTTACGAGCAGTACTTC
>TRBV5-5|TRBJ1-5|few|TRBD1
CASSSLTGVGGNQPQHF
TGTGCCAGCAGCTCCCTAACAGGGGTGGGAGGCAATCAGCCCCAGCATTTT
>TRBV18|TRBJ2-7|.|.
CASSPPSASVGTYEQYF
TGTGCCAGCTCACCACCGTCGGCTAGCGTCGGGACCTACGAGCAGTACTTC
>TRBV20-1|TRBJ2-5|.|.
CSARPRTKTQYF
TGCAGTGCTAGACCTAGGACGAAGACCCAGTACTTC
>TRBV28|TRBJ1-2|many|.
CASSLFEGANYGYTF
TGTGCCAGCAGTTTATTTGAAGGGGCCAACTATGGCTACACCTTC
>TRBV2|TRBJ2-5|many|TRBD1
CATRQGETQYF
TGTGCCACCAGACAGGGAGAGACCCAGTACTTC
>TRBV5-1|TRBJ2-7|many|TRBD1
CASSLRGTGGPSSYEQYF
TGCGCCAGCAGCTTGCGAGGGACAGGGGGCCCGAGCTCCTACGAGCAGTACTTC
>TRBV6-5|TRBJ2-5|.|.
CASSYSHFTRRPQVAGETQYF
TGTGCCAGCAGTTACTCACATTTTACCCGAAGACCACAGGTGGCCGGAGAGACCCAGTACTTC
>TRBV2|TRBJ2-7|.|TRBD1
CASGTDTNYEQYF
TGTGCCAGCGGGACAGACACTAACTACGAGCAGTACTTC
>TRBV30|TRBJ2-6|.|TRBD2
CAWSVGTSSSGANVLTF
TGTGCCTGGAGTGTAGGGACTAGCAGCTCTGGGGCCAACGTCCTGACTTTC
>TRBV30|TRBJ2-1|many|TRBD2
CAWRLAGGYEQFF
TGTGCCTGGAGACTAGCGGGAGGGTATGAGCAGTTCTTC
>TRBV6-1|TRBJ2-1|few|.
CASRLTYNEQFF
TGTGCCAGCAGACTCACCTACAATGAGCAGTTCTTC
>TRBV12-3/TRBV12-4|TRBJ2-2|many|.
CASRKDTGELFF
TGTGCCAGCAGAAAGGATACCGGGGAGCTGTTTTTT
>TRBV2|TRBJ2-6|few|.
CASSEFYVLTF
TGTGCCAGCAGTGAATTCTACGTCCTGACTTTC
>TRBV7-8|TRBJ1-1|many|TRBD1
CASSDRVGDTEAFF
TGTGCCAGCAGCGACAGGGTAGGGGACACTGAAGCTTTCTTT
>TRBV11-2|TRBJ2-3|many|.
CASSLVLDNPLRGQYF
TGTGCCAGCAGCTTAGTCCTCGACAATCCCTTGAGGGGGCAGTATTTT
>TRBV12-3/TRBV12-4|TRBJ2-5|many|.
CASTSAGVGETQYF
TGTGCCAGCACCTCCGCCGGCGTGGGGGAGACCCAGTACTTC